This T cell receptor (beta chain) was sequenced during a study of OX40 agonist ivuxolimab in advanced cancers. Study-wide context: The drug used for patients, ivuxolimab, was an agonistic anti-OX40 (CD134) antibody.

As concerns this clone: Its target is not known.

The protocol was immunoSEQ multiplex PCR, while the TCRdb copy is restricted to in-frame clones and leaves out a portion. The table lists fewer than 75,000 clones, 87% of them singletons. V was pared by 0 bases and J by 6 bases, with 8 bases of the junction left unmatched. This CDR3 region has 15 residues. Germline assignment: CDR1 KGHSH and CDR2 LQKENI. Findings of the study overall: CD8+ T cells (on average) carried more expanded clones than CD4+ T cells.

This clonotype originated in an adult with an advanced solid tumor such as melanoma, head and neck, liver or kidney cancer. The J gene is TRBJ2-7, the V gene TRBV18; 7 bases line up with TRBD2. The sample in question was CD4+ or CD8+ T cells sorted from blood, obtained in a trial of the OX40 agonist ivuxolimab. CDR3 loop: CASSPPMGGRSEQYF. The DNA of the CDR3 is TGTGCCAGCTCACCACCCATGGGCGGGAGATCCGAGCAGTACTTC.